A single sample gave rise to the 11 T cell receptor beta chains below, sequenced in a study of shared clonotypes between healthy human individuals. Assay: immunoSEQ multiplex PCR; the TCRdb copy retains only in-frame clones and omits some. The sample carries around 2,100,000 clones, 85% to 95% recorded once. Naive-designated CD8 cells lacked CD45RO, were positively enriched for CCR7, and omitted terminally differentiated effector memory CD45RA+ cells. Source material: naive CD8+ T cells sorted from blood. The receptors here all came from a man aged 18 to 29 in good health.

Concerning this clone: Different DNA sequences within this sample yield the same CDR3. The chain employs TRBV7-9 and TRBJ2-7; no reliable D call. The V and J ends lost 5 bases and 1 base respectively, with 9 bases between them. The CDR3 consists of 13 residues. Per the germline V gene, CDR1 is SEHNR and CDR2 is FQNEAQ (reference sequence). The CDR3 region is CASSRDGSYEQYF. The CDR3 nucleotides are TGTGCCAGCAGCCGAGACGGGTCCTACGAGCAGTACTTC.

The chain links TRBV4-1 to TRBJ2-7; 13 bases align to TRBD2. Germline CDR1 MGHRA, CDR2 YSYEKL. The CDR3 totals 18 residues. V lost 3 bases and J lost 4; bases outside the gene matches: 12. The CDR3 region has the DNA TGCGCCAGCAGCCAGTACTGGGGGACTAGCGGGAATCAATACGAGCAGTACTTC. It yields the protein CASSQYWGTSGNQYEQYF.

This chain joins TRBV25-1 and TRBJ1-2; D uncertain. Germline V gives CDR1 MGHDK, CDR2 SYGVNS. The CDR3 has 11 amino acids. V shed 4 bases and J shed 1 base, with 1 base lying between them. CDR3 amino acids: CASSVNYGYTF. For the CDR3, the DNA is TGTGCCAGCAGTGTTAACTATGGCTACACCTTC.

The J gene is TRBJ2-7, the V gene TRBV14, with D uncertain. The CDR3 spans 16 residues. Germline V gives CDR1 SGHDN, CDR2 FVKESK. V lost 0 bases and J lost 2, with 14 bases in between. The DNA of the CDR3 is TGTGCCAGCAGCCAAGATTTCTTGGAGAGAGCCTACGAGCAGTACTTC. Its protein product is CASSQDFLERAYEQYF. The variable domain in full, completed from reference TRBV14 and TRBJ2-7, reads EAGVTQFPSHSVIEKGQTVTLRCDPISGHDNLYWYRRVMGKEIKFLLHFVKESKQDESGMPNNRFLAERTGGTYSTLKVQPAELEDSGVYFCASSQDFLERAYEQYFGPGTRLTVT.

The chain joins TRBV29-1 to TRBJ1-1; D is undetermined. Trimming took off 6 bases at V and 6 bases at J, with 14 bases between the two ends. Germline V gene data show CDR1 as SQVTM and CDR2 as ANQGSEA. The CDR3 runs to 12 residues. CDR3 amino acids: CSVETPRAEAFF. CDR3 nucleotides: TGCAGCGTCGAAACGCCGAGGGCTGAAGCTTTCTTT. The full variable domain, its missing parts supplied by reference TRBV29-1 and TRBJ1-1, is SAVISQKPSRDICQRGTSLTIQCQVDSQVTMMFWYRQQPGQSLTLIATANQGSEATYESGFVIDKFPISRPNLTFSTLTVSNMSPEDSSIYLCSVETPRAEAFFGQGTRLTVV.

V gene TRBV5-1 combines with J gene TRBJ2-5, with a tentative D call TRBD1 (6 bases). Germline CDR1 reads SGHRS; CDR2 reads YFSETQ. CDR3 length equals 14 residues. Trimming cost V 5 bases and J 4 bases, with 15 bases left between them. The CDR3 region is CASSSIQGRETQYF. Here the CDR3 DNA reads TGCGCCAGCAGTTCGATCCAGGGGAGAGAGACCCAGTACTTC. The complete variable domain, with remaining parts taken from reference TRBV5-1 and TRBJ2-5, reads KAGVTQTPRYLIKTRGQQVTLSCSPISGHRSVSWYQQTPGQGLQFLFEYFSETQRNKGNFPGRFSGRQFSNSRSEMNVSTLELGDSALYLCASSSIQGRETQYFGPGTRLLVL.

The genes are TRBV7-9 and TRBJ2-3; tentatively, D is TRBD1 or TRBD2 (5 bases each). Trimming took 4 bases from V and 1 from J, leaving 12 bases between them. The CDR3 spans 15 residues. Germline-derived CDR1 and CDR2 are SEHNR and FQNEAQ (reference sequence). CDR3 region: CASSSPWDGTDTQYF. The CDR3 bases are TGTGCCAGCAGCTCACCGTGGGACGGCACAGATACGCAGTATTTT.

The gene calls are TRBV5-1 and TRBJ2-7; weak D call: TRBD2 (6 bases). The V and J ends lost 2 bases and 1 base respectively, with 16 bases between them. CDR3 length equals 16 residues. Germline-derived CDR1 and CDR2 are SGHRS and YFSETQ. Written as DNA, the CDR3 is TGCGCCAGCAGCTTAACGGGACTGCTCACTTCCTACGAGCAGTACTTC. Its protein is CASSLTGLLTSYEQYF.

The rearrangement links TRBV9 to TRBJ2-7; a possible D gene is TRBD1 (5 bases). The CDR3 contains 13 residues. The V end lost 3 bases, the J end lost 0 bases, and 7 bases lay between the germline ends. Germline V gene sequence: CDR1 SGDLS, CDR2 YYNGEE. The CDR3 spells CASSGGHSYEQYF. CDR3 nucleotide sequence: TGTGCCAGCAGCGGGGGCCACTCCTACGAGCAGTACTTC.

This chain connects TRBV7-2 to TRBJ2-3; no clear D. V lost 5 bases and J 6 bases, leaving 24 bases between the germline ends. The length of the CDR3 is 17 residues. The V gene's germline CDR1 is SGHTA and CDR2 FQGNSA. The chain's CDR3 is CASSSYLSGLVTDTQYF. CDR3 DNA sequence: TGTGCCAGCAGCAGCTATCTATCCGGGCTCGTCACTGATACGCAGTATTTT. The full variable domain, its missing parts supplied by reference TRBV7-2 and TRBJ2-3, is GAGVSQSPSNKVTEKGKDVELRCDPISGHTALYWYRQSLGQGLEFLIYFQGNSAPDKSGLPSDRFSAERTGGSVSTLTIQRTQQEDSAVYLCASSSYLSGLVTDTQYFGPGTRLTVL.

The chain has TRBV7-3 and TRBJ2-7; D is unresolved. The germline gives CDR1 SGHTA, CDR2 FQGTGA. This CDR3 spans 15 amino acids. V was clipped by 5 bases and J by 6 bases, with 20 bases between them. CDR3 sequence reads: CASSPALTTTSEQYF. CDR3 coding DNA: TGTGCCAGCAGCCCCGCCCTGACAACTACAAGCGAGCAGTACTTC.